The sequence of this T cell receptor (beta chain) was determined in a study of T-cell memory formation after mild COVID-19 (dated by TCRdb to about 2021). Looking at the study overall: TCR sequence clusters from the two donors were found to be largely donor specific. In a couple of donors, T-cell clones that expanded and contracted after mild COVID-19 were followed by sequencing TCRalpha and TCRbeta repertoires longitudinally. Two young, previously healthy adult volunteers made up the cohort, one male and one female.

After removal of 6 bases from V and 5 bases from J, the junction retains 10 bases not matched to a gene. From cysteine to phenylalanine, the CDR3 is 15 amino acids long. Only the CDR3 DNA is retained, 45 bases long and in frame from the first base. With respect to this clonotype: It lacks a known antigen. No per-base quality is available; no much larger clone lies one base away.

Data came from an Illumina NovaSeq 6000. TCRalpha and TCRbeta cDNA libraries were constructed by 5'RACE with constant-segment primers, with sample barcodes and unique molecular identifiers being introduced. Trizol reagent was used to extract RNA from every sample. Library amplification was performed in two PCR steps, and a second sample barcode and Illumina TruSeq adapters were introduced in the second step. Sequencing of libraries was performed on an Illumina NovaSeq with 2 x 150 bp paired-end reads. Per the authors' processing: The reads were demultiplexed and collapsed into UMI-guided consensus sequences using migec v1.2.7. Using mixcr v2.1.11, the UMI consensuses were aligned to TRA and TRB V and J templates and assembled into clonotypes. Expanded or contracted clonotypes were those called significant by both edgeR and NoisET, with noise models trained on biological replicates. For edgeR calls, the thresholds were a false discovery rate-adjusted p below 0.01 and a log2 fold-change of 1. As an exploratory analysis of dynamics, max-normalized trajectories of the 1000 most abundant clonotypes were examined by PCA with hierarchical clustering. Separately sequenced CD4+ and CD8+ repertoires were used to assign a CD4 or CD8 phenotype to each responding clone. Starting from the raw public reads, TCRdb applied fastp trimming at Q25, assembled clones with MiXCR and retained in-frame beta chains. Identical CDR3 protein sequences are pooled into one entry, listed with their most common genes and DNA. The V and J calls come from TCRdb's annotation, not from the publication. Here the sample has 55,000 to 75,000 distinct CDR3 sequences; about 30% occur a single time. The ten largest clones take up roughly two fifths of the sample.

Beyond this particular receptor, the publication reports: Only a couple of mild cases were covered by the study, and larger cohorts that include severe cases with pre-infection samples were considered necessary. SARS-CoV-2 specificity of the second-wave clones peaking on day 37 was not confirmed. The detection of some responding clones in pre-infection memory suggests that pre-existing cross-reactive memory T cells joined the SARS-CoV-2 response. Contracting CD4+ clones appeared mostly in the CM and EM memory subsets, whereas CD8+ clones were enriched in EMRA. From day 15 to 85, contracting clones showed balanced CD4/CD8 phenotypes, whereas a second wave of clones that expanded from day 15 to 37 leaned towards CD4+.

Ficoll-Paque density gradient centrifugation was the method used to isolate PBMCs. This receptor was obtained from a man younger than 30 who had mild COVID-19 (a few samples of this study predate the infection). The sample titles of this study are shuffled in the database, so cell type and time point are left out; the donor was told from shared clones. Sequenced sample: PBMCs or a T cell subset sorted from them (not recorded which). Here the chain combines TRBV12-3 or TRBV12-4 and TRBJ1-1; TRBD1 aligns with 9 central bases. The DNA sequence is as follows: TGTGCCAGCAGCCAAACAGGGGGCGGGTGGACTGAAGCTTTCTTT. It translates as CASSQTGGGWTEAFF.